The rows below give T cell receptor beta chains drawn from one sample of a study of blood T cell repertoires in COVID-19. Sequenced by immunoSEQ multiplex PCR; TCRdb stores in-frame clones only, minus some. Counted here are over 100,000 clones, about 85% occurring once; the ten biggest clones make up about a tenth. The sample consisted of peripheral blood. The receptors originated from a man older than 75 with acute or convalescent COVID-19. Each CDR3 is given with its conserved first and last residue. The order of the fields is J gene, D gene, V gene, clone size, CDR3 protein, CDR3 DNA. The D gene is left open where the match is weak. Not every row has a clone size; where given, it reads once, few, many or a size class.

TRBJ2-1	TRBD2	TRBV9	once	CASSVQRGGYNEQFF	TGTGCCAGCAGCGTCCAACGGGGGGGCTACAATGAGCAGTTCTTC
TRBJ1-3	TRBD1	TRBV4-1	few	CASSRQGTGNTIYF	TGCGCCAGCAGCCGACAGGGGACTGGAAACACCATATATTTT
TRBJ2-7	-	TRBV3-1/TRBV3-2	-	CASSQTSRGPFYEQYF	TGTGCCAGCAGCCAAACAAGCAGGGGCCCTTTTTACGAGCAGTACTTC
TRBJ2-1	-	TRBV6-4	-	CASSDRFGEQFF	TGTGCCAGCAGTGACAGATTCGGTGAGCAGTTCTTC
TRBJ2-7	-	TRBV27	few	CASSLWGGKGEQYF	TGTGCCAGCAGTTTATGGGGGGGCAAAGGGGAGCAGTACTTC
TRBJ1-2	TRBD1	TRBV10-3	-	CASGDRGNYGYTF	TGTGCCAGCGGCGACAGGGGGAACTATGGCTACACCTTC
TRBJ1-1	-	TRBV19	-	CATINSGLNTEAFF	TGTGCCACCATTAACTCAGGGTTGAACACTGAAGCTTTCTTT
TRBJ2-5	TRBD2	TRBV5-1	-	CASSLTSGETQYF	TGCGCCAGCAGCCTGACTAGCGGGGAGACCCAGTACTTC
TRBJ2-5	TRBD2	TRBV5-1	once	CASSSGGAGAKTQYF	TGCGCCAGCAGCTCCGGGGGGGCGGGGGCAAAGACCCAGTACTTC
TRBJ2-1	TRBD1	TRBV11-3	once	CASSLGWETGRDEQFF	TGTGCCAGCAGCTTAGGGTGGGAGACAGGGCGGGATGAGCAGTTCTTC
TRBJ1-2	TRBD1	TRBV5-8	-	CASSTGGTAIYGYTF	TGTGCCAGCAGCACGGGGGGGACAGCAATCTATGGCTACACCTTC
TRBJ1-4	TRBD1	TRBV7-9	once	CASSLPGQGAYDEKLFF	TGTGCCAGCAGCTTACCGGGACAGGGGGCCTATGATGAAAAACTGTTTTTT
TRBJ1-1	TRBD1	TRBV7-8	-	CASSLLDRALNTEAFF	TGTGCCAGCAGCCTGTTGGACAGGGCGTTGAACACTGAAGCTTTCTTT
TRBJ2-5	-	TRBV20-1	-	CSGEFRETQYF	TGCAGTGGAGAATTCCGAGAGACCCAGTACTTC
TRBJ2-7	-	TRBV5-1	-	CASSPALQVKEGEQYF	TGCGCCAGCAGCCCGGCCTTACAGGTAAAAGAAGGCGAGCAGTACTTC
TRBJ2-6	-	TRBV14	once	CASSHVLSGANVLTF	TGTGCCAGCAGCCACGTACTCTCTGGGGCCAACGTCCTGACTTTC
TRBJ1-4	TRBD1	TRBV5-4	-	CASSSTGGRDEKLFF	TGTGCCAGCAGCTCCACAGGGGGCAGAGATGAAAAACTGTTTTTT
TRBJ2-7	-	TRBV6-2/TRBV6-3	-	CASSYSNYRSYEQYF	TGTGCCAGCAGTTACTCGAACTACCGAAGCTACGAGCAGTACTTC
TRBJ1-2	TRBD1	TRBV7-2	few	CASSHGQGWYYGYTF	TGTGCCAGCAGCCACGGACAGGGGTGGTACTATGGCTACACCTTC
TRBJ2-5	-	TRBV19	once	CASSFDPRQETQYF	TGTGCCAGTAGTTTCGACCCGAGGCAAGAGACCCAGTACTTC
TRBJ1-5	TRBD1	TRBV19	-	CASSTYRQGASGQPQHF	TGTGCCAGTAGTACTTACCGACAGGGGGCTAGTGGTCAGCCCCAGCATTTT
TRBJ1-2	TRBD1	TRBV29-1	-	CSVGTAVEAIYGYTF	TGCAGCGTCGGGACAGCCGTTGAGGCTATATATGGCTACACCTTC
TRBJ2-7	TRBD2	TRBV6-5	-	CAVERGVSYEQYF	TGTGCCGTAGAGCGGGGGGTCTCCTACGAGCAGTACTTC
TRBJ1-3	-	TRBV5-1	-	CASSLAVGAGNTIYF	TGCGCCAGCAGCTTGGCCGTAGGGGCTGGAAACACCATATATTTT
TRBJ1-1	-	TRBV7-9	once	CASSPGDTEAFF	TGTGCCAGCAGCCCAGGGGACACTGAAGCTTTCTTT
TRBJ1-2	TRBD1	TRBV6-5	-	CASSSGQNYGYTF	TGTGCCAGCAGTTCGGGACAGAACTATGGCTACACCTTC
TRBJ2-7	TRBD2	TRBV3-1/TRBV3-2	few	CASSQALPSGGSYEQYF	TGTGCCAGCAGCCAAGCCCTGCCTAGCGGGGGCTCCTACGAGCAGTACTTC
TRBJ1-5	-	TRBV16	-	CASSVRGTGNQPQHF	TGTGCCAGCAGCGTTCGCGGGACGGGCAATCAGCCCCAGCATTTT
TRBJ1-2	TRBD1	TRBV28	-	CASSSWGSGTGAGGYTF	TGTGCCAGCAGTTCTTGGGGTTCCGGGACAGGGGCAGGGGGCTACACCTTC
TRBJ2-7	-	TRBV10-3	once	CAISESPGAYEQYF	TGTGCCATCAGTGAGTCTCCGGGGGCCTACGAGCAGTACTTC
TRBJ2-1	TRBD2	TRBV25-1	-	CASSELGLVGLDEQFF	TGTGCCAGCAGCGAACTAGGACTAGTAGGGTTGGACGAGCAGTTCTTC
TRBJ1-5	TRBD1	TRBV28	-	CASSLPNRGTRNQPQHF	TGTGCCAGCAGTCTCCCCAACAGGGGAACGAGGAATCAGCCCCAGCATTTT
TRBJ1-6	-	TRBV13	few	CASSPPTGTNSPLHF	TGTGCCAGCAGCCCGCCAACAGGGACCAATTCACCCCTCCACTTT
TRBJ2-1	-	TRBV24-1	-	CATSDPGLSHYNEQFF	TGTGCCACCAGTGACCCCGGTCTAAGCCACTACAATGAGCAGTTCTTC
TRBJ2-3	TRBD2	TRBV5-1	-	CASKGTTGTSGVLSTDTQYF	TGCGCCAGCAAGGGGACAACCGGGACTAGCGGGGTCCTATCCACAGATACGCAGTATTTT
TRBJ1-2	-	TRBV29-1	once	CSVVLSNYGYTF	TGCAGCGTTGTCCTGTCTAACTATGGCTACACCTTC
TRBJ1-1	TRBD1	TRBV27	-	CASSVDREGAEAFF	TGTGCCAGCAGCGTCGACAGGGAAGGCGCTGAAGCTTTCTTT
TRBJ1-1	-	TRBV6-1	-	CASSERSRGTEAFF	TGTGCCAGCAGTGAGCGGTCAAGGGGCACTGAAGCTTTCTTT
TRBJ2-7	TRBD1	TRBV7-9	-	CASSLTGQGLAYEQYF	TGTGCCAGCAGCTTAACCGGACAGGGGCTCGCCTACGAGCAGTACTTC
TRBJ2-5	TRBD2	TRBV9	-	CASSVGPRTSGGETQYF	TGTGCCAGCAGCGTAGGCCCTCGGACTAGCGGGGGTGAGACCCAGTACTTC
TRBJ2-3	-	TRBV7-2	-	CASSPLVHTQYF	TGTGCCAGCAGCCCTCTCGTTCATACGCAGTATTTT
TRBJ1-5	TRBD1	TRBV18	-	CASSTGGASNQPQHF	TGTGCCAGCTCCACAGGGGGAGCGAGCAATCAGCCCCAGCATTTT
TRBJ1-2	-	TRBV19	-	CASSKQTVNYGYTF	TGTGCCAGTAGTAAACAGACAGTTAACTATGGCTACACCTTC
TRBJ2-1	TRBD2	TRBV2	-	CASRALTGQEDSGRVFEQFF	TGTGCCAGCAGGGCGCTGACAGGGCAAGAAGATAGCGGGAGGGTCTTTGAGCAGTTCTTC
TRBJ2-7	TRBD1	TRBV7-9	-	CASSLRTGGAGEQYF	TGTGCCAGCAGCTTGAGGACAGGGGGCGCGGGAGAGCAGTACTTC
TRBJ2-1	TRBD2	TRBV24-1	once	CATSLLAENYNEQFF	TGTGCCACCAGTCTTCTAGCGGAGAACTACAATGAGCAGTTCTTC
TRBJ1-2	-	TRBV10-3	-	CAISETLPVGGQESGYTF	TGTGCCATCAGTGAGACCCTGCCCGTCGGGGGGCAAGAGAGTGGCTACACCTTC
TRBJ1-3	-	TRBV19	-	CASTTGQSSGNTIYF	TGTGCCAGTACAACGGGACAAAGCTCTGGAAACACCATATATTTT
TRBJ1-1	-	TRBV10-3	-	CAATDFPPTEAFF	TGTGCCGCCACGGACTTTCCACCCACTGAAGCTTTCTTT
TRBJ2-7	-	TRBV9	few	CASSVGQGTYEQYF	TGTGCCAGCAGCGTAGGGCAGGGGACCTACGAGCAGTACTTC
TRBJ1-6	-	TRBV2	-	CASSDREGNSPLHF	TGTGCCAGCAGTGACAGGGAGGGTAATTCACCCCTCCACTTT
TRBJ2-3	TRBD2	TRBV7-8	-	CASSFSLAGGTDTQYF	TGTGCCAGCAGCTTTTCCCTAGCGGGAGGCACAGATACGCAGTATTTT
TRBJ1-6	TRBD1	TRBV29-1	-	CSVSRDSNSPLHF	TGCAGCGTCAGCCGGGACAGCAATTCACCCCTCCACTTT
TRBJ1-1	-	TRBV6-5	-	CASGPGGGTEAFF	TGTGCCAGCGGCCCGGGGGGGGGCACTGAAGCTTTCTTT
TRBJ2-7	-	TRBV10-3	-	CAISDLGADYEQYF	TGTGCCATCAGTGATCTGGGGGCGGACTACGAGCAGTACTTC